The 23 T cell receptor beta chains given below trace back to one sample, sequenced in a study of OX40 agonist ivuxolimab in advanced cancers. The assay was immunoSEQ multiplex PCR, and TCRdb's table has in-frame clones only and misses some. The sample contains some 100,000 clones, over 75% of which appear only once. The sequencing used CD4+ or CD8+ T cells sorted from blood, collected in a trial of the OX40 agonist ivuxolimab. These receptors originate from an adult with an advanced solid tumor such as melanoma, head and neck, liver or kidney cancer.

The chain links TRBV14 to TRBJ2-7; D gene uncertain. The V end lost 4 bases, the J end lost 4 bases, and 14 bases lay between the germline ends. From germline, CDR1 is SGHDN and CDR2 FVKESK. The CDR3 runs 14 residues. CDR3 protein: CASSPSTMRYEQYF. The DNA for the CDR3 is TGTGCCAGCAGCCCCTCGACCATGAGGTACGAGCAGTACTTC.

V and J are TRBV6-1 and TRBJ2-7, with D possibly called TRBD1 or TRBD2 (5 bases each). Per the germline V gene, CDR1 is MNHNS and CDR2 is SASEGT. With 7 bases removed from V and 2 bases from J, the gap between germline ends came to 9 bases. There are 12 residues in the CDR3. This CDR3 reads CASTGTPYEQYF. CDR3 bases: TGTGCCAGCACCGGGACCCCCTACGAGCAGTACTTC.

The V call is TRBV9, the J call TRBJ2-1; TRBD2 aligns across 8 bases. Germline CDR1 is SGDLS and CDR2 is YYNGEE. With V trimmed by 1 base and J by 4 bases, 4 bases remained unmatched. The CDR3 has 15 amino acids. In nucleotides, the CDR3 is TGTGCCAGCAGCGTATCCAGCGGGGGATACAATGAGCAGTTCTTC. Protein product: CASSVSSGGYNEQFF.

The CDR3 DNA is TGCAGCGCCTGGACACAATCCTACGAGCAGTACTTC. It specifies CSAWTQSYEQYF. The chain couples TRBV29-1 to TRBJ2-7, with a tentative D call TRBD1 (5 bases). From germline, CDR1 is SQVTM and CDR2 ANQGSEA. This CDR3 is 12 amino acids long. V shed 7 bases and J shed 1 base, with 11 bases lying between them.

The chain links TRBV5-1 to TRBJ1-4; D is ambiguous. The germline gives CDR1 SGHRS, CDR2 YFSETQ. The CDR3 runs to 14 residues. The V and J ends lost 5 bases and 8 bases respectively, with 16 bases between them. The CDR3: CASSQGVSGEKLFF. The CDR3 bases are TGCGCCAGCAGTCAAGGAGTGTCCGGGGAAAAACTGTTTTTT.

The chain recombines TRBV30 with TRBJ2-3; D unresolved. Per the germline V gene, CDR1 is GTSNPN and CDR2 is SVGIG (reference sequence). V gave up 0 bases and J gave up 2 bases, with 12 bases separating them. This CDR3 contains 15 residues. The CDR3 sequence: CAWSVVGWATDTQYF. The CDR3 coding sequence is TGTGCCTGGAGTGTAGTGGGGTGGGCCACAGATACGCAGTATTTT.

The CDR3 DNA reads TGCGCCAGCAGCTGGACTAGCGGGGGCACAGATACGCAGTATTTT. This codes for CASSWTSGGTDTQYF. The chain carries TRBV5-1 and TRBJ2-3; TRBD2 agrees at 12 bases. Per germline, CDR1 SGHRS and CDR2 YFSETQ. This CDR3 has 15 residues. Trimming removed 3 bases from V and 1 base from J; junction bases left unmatched: 0. Full variable domain (remainder filled in from reference TRBV5-1 and TRBJ2-3): KAGVTQTPRYLIKTRGQQVTLSCSPISGHRSVSWYQQTPGQGLQFLFEYFSETQRNKGNFPGRFSGRQFSNSRSEMNVSTLELGDSALYLCASSWTSGGTDTQYFGPGTRLTVL.

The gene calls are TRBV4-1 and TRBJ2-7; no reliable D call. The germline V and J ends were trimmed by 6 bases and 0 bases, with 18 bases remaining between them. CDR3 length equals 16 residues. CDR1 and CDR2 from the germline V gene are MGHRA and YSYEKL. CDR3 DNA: TGCGCCAGCAGTCGACTTGGTGAGCCGAGCTCCTACGAGCAGTACTTC. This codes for CASSRLGEPSSYEQYF.

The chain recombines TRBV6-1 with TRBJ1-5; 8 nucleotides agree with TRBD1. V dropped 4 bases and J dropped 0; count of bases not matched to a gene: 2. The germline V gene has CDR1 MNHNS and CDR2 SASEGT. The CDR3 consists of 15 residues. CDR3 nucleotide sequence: TGTGCCAGCAGTGCGGGACAGGTTAGCAATCAGCCCCAGCATTTT. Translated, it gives CASSAGQVSNQPQHF.

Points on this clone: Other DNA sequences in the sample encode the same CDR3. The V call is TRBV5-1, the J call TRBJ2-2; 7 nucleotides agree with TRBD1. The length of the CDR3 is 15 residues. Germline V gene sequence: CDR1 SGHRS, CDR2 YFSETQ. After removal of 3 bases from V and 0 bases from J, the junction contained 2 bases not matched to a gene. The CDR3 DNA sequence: TGCGCCAGCAGCTCGGGACAGCCGAACACCGGGGAGCTGTTTTTT. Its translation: CASSSGQPNTGELFF.

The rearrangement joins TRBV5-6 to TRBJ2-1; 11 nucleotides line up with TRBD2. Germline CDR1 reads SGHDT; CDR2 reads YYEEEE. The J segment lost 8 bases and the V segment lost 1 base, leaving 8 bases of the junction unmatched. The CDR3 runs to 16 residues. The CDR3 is CASSLTVLAGGHEQFF. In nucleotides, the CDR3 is TGTGCCAGCAGCTTGACGGTTCTAGCGGGAGGACATGAGCAGTTCTTC.

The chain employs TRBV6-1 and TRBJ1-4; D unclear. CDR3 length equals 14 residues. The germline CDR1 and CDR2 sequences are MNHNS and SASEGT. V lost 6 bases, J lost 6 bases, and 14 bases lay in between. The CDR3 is CASSGGPGYEKLFF. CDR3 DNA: TGTGCCAGCAGCGGCGGTCCTGGTTATGAAAAACTGTTTTTT.

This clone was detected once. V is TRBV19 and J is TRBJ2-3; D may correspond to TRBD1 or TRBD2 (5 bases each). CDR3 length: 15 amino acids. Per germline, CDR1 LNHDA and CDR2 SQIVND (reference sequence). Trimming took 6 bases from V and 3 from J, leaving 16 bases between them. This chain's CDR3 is CASSNGPGRTDTQYF. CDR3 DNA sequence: TGTGCCAGTAGCAATGGGCCAGGGAGAACAGATACGCAGTATTTT. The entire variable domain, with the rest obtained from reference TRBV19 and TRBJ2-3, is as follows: DGGITQSPKYLFRKEGQNVTLSCEQNLNHDAMYWYRQDPGQGLRLIYYSQIVNDFQKGDIAEGYSVSREKKESFPLTVTSAQKNPTAFYLCASSNGPGRTDTQYFGPGTRLTVL.

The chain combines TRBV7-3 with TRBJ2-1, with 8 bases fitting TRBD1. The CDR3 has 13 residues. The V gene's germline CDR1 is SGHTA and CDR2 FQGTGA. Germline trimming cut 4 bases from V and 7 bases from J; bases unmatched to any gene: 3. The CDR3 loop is CASSSDRANEQFF. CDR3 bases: TGTGCCAGCAGCTCGGACAGGGCGAATGAGCAGTTCTTC.

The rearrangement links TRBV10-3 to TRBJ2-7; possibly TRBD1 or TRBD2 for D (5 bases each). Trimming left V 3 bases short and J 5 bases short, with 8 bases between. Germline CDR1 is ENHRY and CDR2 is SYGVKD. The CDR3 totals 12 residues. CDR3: CAISDLGDEQYF. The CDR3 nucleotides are TGTGCCATCAGTGATCTGGGGGACGAGCAGTACTTC.

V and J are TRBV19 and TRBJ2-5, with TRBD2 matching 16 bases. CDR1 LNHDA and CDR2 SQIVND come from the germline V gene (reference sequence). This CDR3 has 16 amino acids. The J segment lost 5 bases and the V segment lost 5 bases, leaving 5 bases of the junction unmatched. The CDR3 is CASSSGLAGGLETQYF. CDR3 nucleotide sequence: TGTGCCAGTAGTTCGGGACTAGCGGGAGGGCTGGAGACCCAGTACTTC.

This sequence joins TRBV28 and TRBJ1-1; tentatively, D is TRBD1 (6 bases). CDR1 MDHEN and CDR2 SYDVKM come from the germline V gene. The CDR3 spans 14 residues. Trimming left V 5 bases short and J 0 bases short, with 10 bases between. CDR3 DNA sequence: TGTGCCAGCAGTCCAGGGGATATGAACACTGAAGCTTTCTTT. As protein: CASSPGDMNTEAFF. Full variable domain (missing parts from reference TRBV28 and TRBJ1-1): DVKVTQSSRYLVKRTGEKVFLECVQDMDHENMFWYRQDPGLGLRLIYFSYDVKMKEKGDIPEGYSVSREKKERFSLILESASTNQTSMYLCASSPGDMNTEAFFGQGTRLTVV.

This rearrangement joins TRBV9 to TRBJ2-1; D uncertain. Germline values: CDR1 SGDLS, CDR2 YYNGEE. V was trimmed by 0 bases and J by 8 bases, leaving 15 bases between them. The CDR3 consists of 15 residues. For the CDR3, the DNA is TGTGCCAGCAGCGTAGGCCCATTACTCACCGATGAGCAGTTCTTC. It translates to CASSVGPLLTDEQFF.

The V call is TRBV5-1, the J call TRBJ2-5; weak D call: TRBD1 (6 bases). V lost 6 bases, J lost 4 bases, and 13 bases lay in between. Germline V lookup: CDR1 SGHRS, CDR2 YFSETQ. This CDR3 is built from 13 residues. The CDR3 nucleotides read TGCGCCAGCACTACAACCAGGGGAGAGACCCAGTACTTC. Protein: CASTTTRGETQYF.

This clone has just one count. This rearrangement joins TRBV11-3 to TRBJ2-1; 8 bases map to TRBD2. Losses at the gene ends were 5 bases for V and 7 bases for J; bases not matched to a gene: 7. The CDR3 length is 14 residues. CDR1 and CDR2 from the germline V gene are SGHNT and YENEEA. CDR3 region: CASSLRSGMNEQFF. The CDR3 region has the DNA TGTGCCAGCAGCCTCCGTAGCGGGATGAATGAGCAGTTCTTC.

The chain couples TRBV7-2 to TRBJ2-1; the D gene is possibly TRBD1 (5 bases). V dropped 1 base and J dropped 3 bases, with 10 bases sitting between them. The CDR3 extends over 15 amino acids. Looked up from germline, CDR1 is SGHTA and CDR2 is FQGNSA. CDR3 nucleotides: TGTGCCAGCAGCTTAGAAGTGGGGCACTACAATGAGCAGTTCTTC. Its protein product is CASSLEVGHYNEQFF.

CDR3 nucleotide sequence: TGCGCCAGCAGCCCACTGACAGGGGTGAACACTGAAGCTTTCTTT. Protein: CASSPLTGVNTEAFF. The rearrangement uses TRBV5-1 and TRBJ1-1; 8 bases are a match to TRBD1. The CDR3 spans 15 residues. CDR1 and CDR2 from the germline V gene are SGHRS and YFSETQ. Losses at the gene ends were 4 bases for V and 0 bases for J; bases not matched to a gene: 5.

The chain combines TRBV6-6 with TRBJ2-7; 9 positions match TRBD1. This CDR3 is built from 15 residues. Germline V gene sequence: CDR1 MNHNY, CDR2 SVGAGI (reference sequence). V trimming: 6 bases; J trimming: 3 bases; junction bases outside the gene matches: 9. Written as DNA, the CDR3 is TGTGCCAGCAGCCCTCCGCGGGACAGGGTCTACGAGCAGTACTTC. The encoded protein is CASSPPRDRVYEQYF.